This TCR beta chain was captured by sequencing in a study of cytomegalovirus exposure and HLA in healthy donors. Whole-study findings and limits: A later analysis reportedly found that, within productive TCRs, an Asian-associated ancestry cluster had fewer N-insertions than the mean observed across the roughly 700 donors. Solely CMV serostatus was available to characterize immune exposure.

Only a few counts were recorded for this clone. Its antigen is as yet unknown. The PCR employed 60 Vbeta primers together with 13 Jbeta primers. Assay: immunoSEQ multiplex PCR; the TCRdb copy retains only in-frame clones and omits some. The sample holds roughly 190,000 clones, over 70% seen once. The germline V gene has CDR1 SGHDT and CDR2 YYEEEE. This CDR3 comprises 15 residues. This TCR came from a man aged 35 to 55 in good health and CMV-seropositive. The chain has TRBV5-6 and TRBJ2-5; TRBD2 aligns across 7 bases. The assigned J gene may be wrong: the sequence end matches TRBJ2-7 better. The sequenced sample was PBMCs. CDR3 loop: CASSQGMGGPNEQYF. The CDR3 region has the DNA TGTGCCAGCAGCCAAGGTATGGGAGGGCCAAACGAGCAGTACTTC.